The 17 T cell receptor beta chains below all came from one sample that was sequenced in a study of T cell responses to AZD1222 COVID-19 vaccine. Profiled with immunoSEQ multiplex PCR; TCRdb holds only in-frame clones, not every one. Found here are about 50,000 clones, approximately 88% of them singletons; the top ten hold roughly 14%. The sample consisted of peripheral blood, taken on day 0 of AZD1222 vaccination. Receptor source: an adult in good health.

This clone was detected a few times. This chain links TRBV5-1 with TRBJ2-1; TRBD2 agrees at 10 bases. The CDR3 spans 15 residues. Germline V gene data show CDR1 as SGHRS and CDR2 as YFSETQ. Trimming cost V 0 bases and J 8 bases; bases outside gene matches: 5. CDR3 loop: CASSLASGSYDEQFF. The DNA of the CDR3 is TGCGCCAGCAGCTTGGCTAGCGGGAGTTACGATGAGCAGTTCTTC.

J is TRBJ2-7 and V is TRBV11-2; the D is unclear. The CDR3 is 10 residues long. Trimming removed 4 bases at V and 7 bases at J, with 5 bases between. Germline V gene data show CDR1 as SGHAT and CDR2 as FQNNGV. The CDR3 here is CASSSREQYF. The CDR3 DNA follows: TGTGCCAGCAGCTCTAGGGAGCAGTACTTC.

DNA for the CDR3: TGTGCCAGCTCACGGCAGGACAATCAGCCCCAGCATTTT. Amino acids: CASSRQDNQPQHF. The genes are TRBV18 and TRBJ1-5; D ambiguous. Trimming shortened V by 4 bases and J by 3 bases, and 7 bases separated the two germline ends. CDR1 is KGHSH, CDR2 LQKENI, per germline. This CDR3 has 13 residues.

J is TRBJ1-1 and V is TRBV27; 8 bases are a match to TRBD1. This CDR3 contains 12 residues. Germline assignment: CDR1 MNHEY and CDR2 SMNVEV (reference sequence). CDR3 sequence: CTDRGVNTEAFF. The CDR3 DNA follows: TGTACCGACAGGGGAGTGAACACTGAAGCTTTCTTT.

V gene TRBV24-1 combines with J gene TRBJ2-1; 7 nucleotides align to TRBD1. The trim removed 10 bases at V and 5 bases at J, leaving 4 bases unmatched. CDR3 length equals 12 residues. Germline V lookup: CDR1 KGHDR, CDR2 SFDVKD. CDR3 nucleotide sequence: TGTGCCACTGGGACAGCGAACAATGAGCAGTTCTTC. It translates to CATGTANNEQFF.

Details on this clone: The same CDR3 also results from other DNA sequences found in this sample. The rearrangement links TRBV6-5 to TRBJ1-1; D unresolved. The germline V gene has CDR1 MNHEY and CDR2 SVGAGI. The CDR3 covers 14 residues. Trimming removed 0 bases from V and 0 bases from J, with 5 bases in between. The CDR3 loop reads CASSYSTLNTEAFF. CDR3 DNA sequence: TGTGCCAGCAGTTACTCAACGCTGAACACTGAAGCTTTCTTT.

CDR3 in amino acids: CASSHGGAESPLHF. DNA for the CDR3: TGCGCCAGCAGCCACGGAGGGGCGGAATCACCCCTCCACTTT. This chain connects TRBV4-3 to TRBJ1-6; D might be TRBD1 (5 bases). There are 14 residues in the CDR3. V lost 3 bases to trimming and J lost 10 bases, with 13 bases between them. CDR1 and CDR2 (germline): LGHNA, YSLEER.

The chain carries TRBV29-1 and TRBJ2-1; D remains ambiguous. CDR1 and CDR2 (germline): SQVTM, ANQGSEA. Trimming shortened V by 6 bases and J by 6 bases, and 9 bases separated the two germline ends. The CDR3 is made up of 11 amino acids. CDR3 nucleotide sequence: TGCAGCGTCCTCATAGGCAATGAGCAGTTCTTC. Residues: CSVLIGNEQFF.

This clone was observed once. The chain carries TRBV28 and TRBJ2-7, with a tentative D call TRBD2 (5 bases). The germline V and J ends were trimmed by 7 bases and 0 bases, with 16 bases remaining between them. CDR1 is MDHEN, CDR2 SYDVKM, per germline. CDR3 length: 15 amino acids. This chain's CDR3 is CASIPSSAASYEQYF. In DNA form, the CDR3 reads TGTGCCAGCATCCCATCGTCAGCGGCCTCCTACGAGCAGTACTTC.

The chain is built from TRBV5-1 and TRBJ2-3, with D possibly TRBD2 on 5 matching bases. CDR1 is SGHRS, CDR2 YFSETQ, per germline. Trimming shortened V by 4 bases and J by 5 bases, and 14 bases separated the two germline ends. There are 14 residues in the CDR3. The CDR3 DNA sequence: TGCGCCAGCAGCCCCCGGACTGAGGGAGATACGCAGTATTTT. It is translated as CASSPRTEGDTQYF.

This chain uses TRBV19 with TRBJ2-7; 9 nucleotides line up with TRBD1. V lost 3 bases and J lost 2; bases outside the gene matches: 8. In germline, CDR1 is LNHDA, CDR2 SQIVND (reference sequence). The CDR3 sequence is 16 residues long. The CDR3 bases are TGTGCCAGTAGTATTATGTGGACAGGGGACACCTACGAGCAGTACTTC. It codes for CASSIMWTGDTYEQYF.

The J gene is TRBJ2-3, the V gene TRBV11-3; D call uncertain. CDR1 and CDR2 from the germline V gene are SGHNT and YENEEA. The V and J ends lost 5 bases and 4 bases respectively, with 7 bases between them. CDR3 length: 12 residues. The CDR3 coding sequence is TGTGCCAGCAGCCTACGGGCAGATACGCAGTATTTT. Its protein product is CASSLRADTQYF. Combining the CDR3 with reference TRBV11-3 and TRBJ2-3 gives the whole variable domain EAGVVQSPRYKIIEKKQPVAFWCNPISGHNTLYWYLQNLGQGPELLIRYENEEAVDDSQLPKDRFSAERLKGVDSTLKIQPAELGDSAVYLCASSLRADTQYFGPGTRLTVL.

The chain uses TRBV19 and TRBJ2-1, with D perhaps given as TRBD1 or TRBD2 (5 bases each). CDR1 is LNHDA and CDR2 is SQIVND in the germline V gene (reference sequence). Trimming pared 4 bases from V and 12 bases from J, leaving 31 bases between. CDR3 length equals 18 residues. The CDR3 is CASSTVDWDLMGTHGQFF. The CDR3 nucleotides read TGTGCCAGTAGTACAGTGGACTGGGACCTAATGGGCACCCATGGGCAGTTCTTC.

CDR3 in amino acids: CATSRDAGGPSTGELFF. The CDR3 DNA follows: TGTGCCACCAGCAGAGATGCGGGAGGGCCGAGCACCGGGGAGCTGTTTTTT. The chain is built from TRBV15 and TRBJ2-2; 9 positions agree with TRBD2. The CDR3 contains 17 residues. Trimming took 0 bases from V and 4 from J; bases not matched to a gene: 6. Germline CDR1 reads LNHNV; CDR2 reads YYDKDF (reference sequence).

This rearrangement joins TRBV10-1 to TRBJ1-5, with 7 nucleotides matching TRBD1. The CDR3 is 16 amino acids. Germline trimming cut 11 bases from V and 5 bases from J; bases unmatched to any gene: 18. The germline gives CDR1 WNHNN, CDR2 SYGVQD (reference sequence). The CDR3 nucleotides are TGCGCCCGATCCCGGGACAGACCACCCGAAGATCAGCCCCAGCATTTT. It codes for CARSRDRPPEDQPQHF.

The rearrangement links TRBV11-3 to TRBJ2-3; D not certain. This CDR3 is 11 amino acids long. Germline CDR1 SGHNT, CDR2 YENEEA. Trimming took off 3 bases at V and 5 bases at J, with 3 bases between the two ends. This chain's CDR3 is CASSFQDTQYF. The CDR3 DNA follows: TGTGCCAGCAGCTTTCAAGATACGCAGTATTTT.

The chain couples TRBV11-2 to TRBJ2-7, with D possibly TRBD2 on 5 matching bases. Germline CDR1 is SGHAT and CDR2 is FQNNGV. V dropped 5 bases and J dropped 1 base, with 12 bases sitting between them. This CDR3 is built from 14 residues. The CDR3 nucleotides read TGTGCCAGCAGCCGGGATTGGCAATCCTACGAGCAGTACTTC. Translation: CASSRDWQSYEQYF.